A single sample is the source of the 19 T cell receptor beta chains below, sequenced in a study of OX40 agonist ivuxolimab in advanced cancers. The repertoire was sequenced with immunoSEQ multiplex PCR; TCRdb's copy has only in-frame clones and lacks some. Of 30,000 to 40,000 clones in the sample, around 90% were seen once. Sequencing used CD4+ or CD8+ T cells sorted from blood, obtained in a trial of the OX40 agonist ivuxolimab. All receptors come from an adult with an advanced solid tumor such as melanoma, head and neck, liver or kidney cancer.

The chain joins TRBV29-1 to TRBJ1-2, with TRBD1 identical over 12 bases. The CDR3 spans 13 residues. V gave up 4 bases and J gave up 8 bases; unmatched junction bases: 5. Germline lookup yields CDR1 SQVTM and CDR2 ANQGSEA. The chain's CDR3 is CSVGGQGADGYTF. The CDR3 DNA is TGCAGCGTTGGGGGACAGGGGGCTGACGGCTACACCTTC.

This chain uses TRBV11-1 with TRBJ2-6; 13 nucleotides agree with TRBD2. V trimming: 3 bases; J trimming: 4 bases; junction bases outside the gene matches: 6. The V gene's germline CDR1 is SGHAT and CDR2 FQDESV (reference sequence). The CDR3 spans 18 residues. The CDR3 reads CASSLGRLAGGGANVLTF. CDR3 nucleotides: TGTGCCAGCAGCTTGGGGCGACTAGCGGGAGGAGGGGCCAACGTCCTGACTTTC.

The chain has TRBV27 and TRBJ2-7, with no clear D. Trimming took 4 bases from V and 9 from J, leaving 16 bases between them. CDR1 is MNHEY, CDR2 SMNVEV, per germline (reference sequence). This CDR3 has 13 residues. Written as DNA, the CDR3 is TGTGCCAGCAGTTCAGCACCAAGGCTCGGGCAGTACTTC. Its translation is CASSSAPRLGQYF.

This CDR3 reads CAGLGQTSYEQYF. CDR3 sequence (DNA): TGTGCCGGCCTCGGACAGACCTCCTACGAGCAGTACTTC. This sequence joins TRBV30 and TRBJ2-7, with TRBD1 as a possible D gene (6 bases). The CDR3 totals 13 residues. Germline CDR1 and CDR2: GTSNPN and SVGIG (reference sequence). The V end lost 8 bases, the J end lost 0 bases, and 14 bases lay between the germline ends. Variable domain in full (rest from reference TRBV30 and TRBJ2-7): SQTIHQWPATLVQPVGSPLSLECTVEGTSNPNLYWYRQAAGRGLQLLFYSVGIGQISSEVPQNLSASRPQDRQFILSSKKLLLSDSGFYLCAGLGQTSYEQYFGPGTRLTVT.

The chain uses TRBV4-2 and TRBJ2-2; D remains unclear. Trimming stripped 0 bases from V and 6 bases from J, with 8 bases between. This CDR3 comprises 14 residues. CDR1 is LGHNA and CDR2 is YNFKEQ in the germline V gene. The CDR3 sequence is CASSQEFGSGELFF. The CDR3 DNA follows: TGTGCCAGCAGCCAAGAATTCGGCTCCGGGGAGCTGTTTTTT.

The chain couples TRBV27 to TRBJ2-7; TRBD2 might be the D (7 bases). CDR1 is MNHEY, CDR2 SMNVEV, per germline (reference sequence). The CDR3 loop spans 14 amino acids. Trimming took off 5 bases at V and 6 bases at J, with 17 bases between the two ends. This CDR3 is CASSMREGEGEQYF. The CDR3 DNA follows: TGTGCCAGCAGTATGAGGGAGGGGGAGGGCGAGCAGTACTTC.

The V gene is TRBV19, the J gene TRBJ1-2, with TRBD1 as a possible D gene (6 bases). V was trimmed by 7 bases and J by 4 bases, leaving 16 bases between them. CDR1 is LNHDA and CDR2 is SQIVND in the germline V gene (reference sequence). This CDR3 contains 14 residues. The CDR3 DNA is TGTGCCAGTAACGTACGACAGGCAGGCTATGGCTACACCTTC. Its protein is CASNVRQAGYGYTF. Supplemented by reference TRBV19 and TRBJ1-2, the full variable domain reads DGGITQSPKYLFRKEGQNVTLSCEQNLNHDAMYWYRQDPGQGLRLIYYSQIVNDFQKGDIAEGYSVSREKKESFPLTVTSAQKNPTAFYLCASNVRQAGYGYTFGSGTRLTVV.

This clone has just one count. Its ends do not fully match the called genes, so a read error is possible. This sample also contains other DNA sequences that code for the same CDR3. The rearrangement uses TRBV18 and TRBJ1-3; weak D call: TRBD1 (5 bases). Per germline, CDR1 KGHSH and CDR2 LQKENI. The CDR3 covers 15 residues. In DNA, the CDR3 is TGTGCCAGCTCACCACCGGGGCACTCTGGAAACACCATATACTTT. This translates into CASSPPGHSGNTIYF.

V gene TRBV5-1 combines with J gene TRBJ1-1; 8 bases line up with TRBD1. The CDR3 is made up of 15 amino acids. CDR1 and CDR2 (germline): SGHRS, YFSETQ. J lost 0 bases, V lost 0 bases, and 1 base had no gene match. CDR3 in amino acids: CASSLETGVNTEAFF. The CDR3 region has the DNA TGCGCCAGCAGCTTGGAGACAGGGGTGAACACTGAAGCTTTCTTT.

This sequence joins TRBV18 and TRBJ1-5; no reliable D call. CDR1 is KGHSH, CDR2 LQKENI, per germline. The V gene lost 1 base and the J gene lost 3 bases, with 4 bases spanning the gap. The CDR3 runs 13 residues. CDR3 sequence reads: CASSPQANQPQHF. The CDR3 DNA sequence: TGTGCCAGCTCACCACAAGCCAATCAGCCCCAGCATTTT.

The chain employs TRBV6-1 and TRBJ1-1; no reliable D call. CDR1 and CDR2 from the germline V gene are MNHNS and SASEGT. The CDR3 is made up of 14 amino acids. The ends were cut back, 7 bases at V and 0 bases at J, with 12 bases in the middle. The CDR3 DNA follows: TGTGCCAGCATCTCCGGGTCGCTGAACACTGAAGCTTTCTTT. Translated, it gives CASISGSLNTEAFF.

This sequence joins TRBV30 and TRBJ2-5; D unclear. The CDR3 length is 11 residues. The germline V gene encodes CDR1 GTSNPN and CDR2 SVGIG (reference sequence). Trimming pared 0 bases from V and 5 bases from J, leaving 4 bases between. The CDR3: CAWSVRETQYF. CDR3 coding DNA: TGTGCCTGGAGTGTGCGGGAGACCCAGTACTTC. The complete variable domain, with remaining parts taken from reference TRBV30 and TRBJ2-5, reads SQTIHQWPATLVQPVGSPLSLECTVEGTSNPNLYWYRQAAGRGLQLLFYSVGIGQISSEVPQNLSASRPQDRQFILSSKKLLLSDSGFYLCAWSVRETQYFGPGTRLLVL.

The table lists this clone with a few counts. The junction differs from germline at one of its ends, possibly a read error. The CDR3 protein is CASTEPSDREGEETQYF. Here the CDR3 DNA reads TGTGCCAGCACTGAACCCTCGGACAGGGAAGGGGAAGAGACCCAGTACTTC. The V call is TRBV2, the J call TRBJ2-5; 8 positions agree with TRBD1. CDR1 and CDR2 (germline): SNHLY, FYNNEI. The CDR3 has 17 amino acids.

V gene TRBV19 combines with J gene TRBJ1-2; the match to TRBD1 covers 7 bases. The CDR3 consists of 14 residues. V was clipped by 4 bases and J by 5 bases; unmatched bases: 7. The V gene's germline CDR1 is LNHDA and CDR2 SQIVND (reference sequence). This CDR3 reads CASSSPDRPYGYTF. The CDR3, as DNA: TGTGCCAGTAGTAGCCCGGACAGGCCTTATGGCTACACCTTC.

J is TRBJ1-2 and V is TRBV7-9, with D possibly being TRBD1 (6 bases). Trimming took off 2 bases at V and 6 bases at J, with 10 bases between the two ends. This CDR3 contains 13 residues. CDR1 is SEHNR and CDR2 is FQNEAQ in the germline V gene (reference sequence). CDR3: CASSLTTGHGYTF. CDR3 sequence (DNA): TGTGCCAGCAGCTTAACAACAGGGCATGGCTACACCTTC.

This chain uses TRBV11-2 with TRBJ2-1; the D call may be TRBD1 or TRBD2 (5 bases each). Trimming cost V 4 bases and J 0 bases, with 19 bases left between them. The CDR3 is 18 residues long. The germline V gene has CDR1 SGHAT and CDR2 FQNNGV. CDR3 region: CASSSLRSGPGSYNEQFF. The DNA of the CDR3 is TGTGCCAGCAGCTCTCTCCGATCGGGACCCGGCTCCTACAATGAGCAGTTCTTC.

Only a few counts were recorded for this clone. The CDR3 sequence is CASRAGTSGKGTQYF. DNA of the CDR3: TGTGCCAGCAGAGCCGGGACTAGCGGGAAGGGGACCCAGTACTTC. The chain joins TRBV2 to TRBJ2-5, with 13 nucleotides matching TRBD2. V lost 6 bases, J lost 7 bases, and 8 bases stayed unmatched. Germline CDR1 SNHLY, CDR2 FYNNEI. The CDR3 runs 15 residues.

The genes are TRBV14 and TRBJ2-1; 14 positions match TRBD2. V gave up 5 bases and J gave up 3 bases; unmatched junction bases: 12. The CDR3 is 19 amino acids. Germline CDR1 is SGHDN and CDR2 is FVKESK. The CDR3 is CASSEGTSGGWGYYNEQFF. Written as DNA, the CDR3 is TGTGCCAGCAGCGAAGGGACTAGCGGGGGTTGGGGCTACTACAATGAGCAGTTCTTC.

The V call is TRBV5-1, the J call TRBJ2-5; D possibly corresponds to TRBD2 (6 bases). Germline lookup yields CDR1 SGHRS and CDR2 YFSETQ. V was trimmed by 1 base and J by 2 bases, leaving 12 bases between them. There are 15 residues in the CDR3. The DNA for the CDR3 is TGCGCCAGCAGCTTGATGAACGCGGGGCAAGAGACCCAGTACTTC. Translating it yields CASSLMNAGQETQYF.